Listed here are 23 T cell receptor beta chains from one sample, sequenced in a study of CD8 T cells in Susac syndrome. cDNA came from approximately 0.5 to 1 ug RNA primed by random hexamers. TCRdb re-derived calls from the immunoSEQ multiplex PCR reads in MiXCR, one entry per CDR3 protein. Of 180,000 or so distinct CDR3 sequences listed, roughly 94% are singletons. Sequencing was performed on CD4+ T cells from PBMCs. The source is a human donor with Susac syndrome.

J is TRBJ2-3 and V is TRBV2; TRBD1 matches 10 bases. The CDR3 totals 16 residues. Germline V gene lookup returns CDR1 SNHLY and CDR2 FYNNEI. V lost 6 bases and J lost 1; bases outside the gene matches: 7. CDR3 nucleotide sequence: TGTGCCAGCAGAACGACAGGGGGCCCGGGCACAGATACGCAGTATTTT. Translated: CASRTTGGPGTDTQYF.

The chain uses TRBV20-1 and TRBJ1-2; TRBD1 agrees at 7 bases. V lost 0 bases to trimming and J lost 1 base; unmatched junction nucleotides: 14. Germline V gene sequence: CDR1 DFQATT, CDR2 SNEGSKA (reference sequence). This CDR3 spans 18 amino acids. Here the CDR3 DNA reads TGCAGTGCTAGAGACCGACAGGGTTACCTAGACCGTAACTATGGCTACACCTTC. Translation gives CSARDRQGYLDRNYGYTF.

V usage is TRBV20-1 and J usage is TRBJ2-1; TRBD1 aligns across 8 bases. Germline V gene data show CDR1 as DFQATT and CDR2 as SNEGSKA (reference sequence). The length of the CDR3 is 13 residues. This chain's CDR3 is CSVEVDRVNEQFF. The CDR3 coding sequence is TGCAGCGTAGAGGTGGACAGGGTCAATGAGCAGTTCTTC.

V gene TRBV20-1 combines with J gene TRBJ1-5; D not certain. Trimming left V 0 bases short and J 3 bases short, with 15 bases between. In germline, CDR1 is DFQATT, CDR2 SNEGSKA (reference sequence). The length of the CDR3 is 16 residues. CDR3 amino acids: CSARDDGSQNNQPQHF. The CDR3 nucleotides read TGCAGTGCTAGAGATGATGGCAGCCAAAACAATCAGCCCCAGCATTTT.

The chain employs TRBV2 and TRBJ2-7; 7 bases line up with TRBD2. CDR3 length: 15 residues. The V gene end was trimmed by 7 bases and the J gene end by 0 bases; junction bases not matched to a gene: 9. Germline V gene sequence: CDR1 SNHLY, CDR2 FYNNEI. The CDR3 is CASTVGRQISYEQYF. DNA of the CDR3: TGTGCCAGCACCGTCGGGAGGCAAATCTCCTACGAGCAGTACTTC.

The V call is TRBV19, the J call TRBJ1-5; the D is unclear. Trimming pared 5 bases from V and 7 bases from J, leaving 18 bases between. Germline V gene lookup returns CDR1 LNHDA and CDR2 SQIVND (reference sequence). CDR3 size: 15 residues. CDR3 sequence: CASSLGPLGKQPQHF. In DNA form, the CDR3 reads TGTGCCAGTAGTCTAGGACCCCTGGGGAAACAGCCCCAGCATTTT.

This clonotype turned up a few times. Written as DNA, the CDR3 is TGTGCCAGCAGCTTAGAGGCCTCCACCGGGGAGCTGTTTTTT. This gives the protein CASSLEASTGELFF. This rearrangement joins TRBV7-6 to TRBJ2-2, with D uncertain. Trimming shortened V by 1 base and J by 4 bases, and 7 bases separated the two germline ends. This CDR3 spans 14 amino acids. The V gene's germline CDR1 is SGHVS and CDR2 FNYEAQ.

This CDR3 is CSVGGLLNTEAFF. The CDR3 DNA reads TGCAGCGTTGGGGGACTGTTGAACACTGAAGCTTTCTTT. This chain uses TRBV29-1 with TRBJ1-1, with a weak D call TRBD1 (5 bases). Germline V CDR1 and CDR2: SQVTM, ANQGSEA. This CDR3 is built from 13 residues. Between the trimmed V and J ends, which lost 4 bases and 0 bases, there was a span of 9 bases.

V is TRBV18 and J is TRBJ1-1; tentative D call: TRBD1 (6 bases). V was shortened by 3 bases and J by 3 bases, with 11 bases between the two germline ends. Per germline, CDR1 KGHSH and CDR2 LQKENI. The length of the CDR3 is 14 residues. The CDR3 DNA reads TGTGCCAGCTCACCGTTGGCAGGGGACACTGAAGCTTTCTTT. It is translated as CASSPLAGDTEAFF.

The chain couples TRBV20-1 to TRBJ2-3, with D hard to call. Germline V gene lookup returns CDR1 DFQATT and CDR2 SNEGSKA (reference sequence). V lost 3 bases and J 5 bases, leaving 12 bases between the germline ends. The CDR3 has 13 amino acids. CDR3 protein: CSASGLDEDTQYF. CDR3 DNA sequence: TGCAGTGCTAGTGGGCTAGACGAAGATACGCAGTATTTT.

As DNA, the CDR3 is TGTGCCAGCTCACCAACCAATAGGGGGAGCACAGATACGCAGTATTTT. Residues: CASSPTNRGSTDTQYF. The chain couples TRBV18 to TRBJ2-3; D possibly corresponds to TRBD1 (6 bases). Between the trimmed V and J ends, which lost 2 bases and 0 bases, there was a span of 12 bases. The CDR3 totals 16 residues. The germline gives CDR1 KGHSH, CDR2 LQKENI.

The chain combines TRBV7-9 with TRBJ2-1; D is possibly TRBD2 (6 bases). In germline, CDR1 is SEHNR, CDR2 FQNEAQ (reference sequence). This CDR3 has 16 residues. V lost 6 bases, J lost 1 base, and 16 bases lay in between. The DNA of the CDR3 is TGTGCCAGCAGACCCACCAGCGGGCGGTCCTACAATGAGCAGTTCTTC. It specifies CASRPTSGRSYNEQFF.

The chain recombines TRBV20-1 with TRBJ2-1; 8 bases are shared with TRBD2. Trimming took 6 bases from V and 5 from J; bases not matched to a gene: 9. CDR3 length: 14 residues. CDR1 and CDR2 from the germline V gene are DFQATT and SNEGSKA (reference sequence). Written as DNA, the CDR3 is TGCAGTGCCCCCCGGGCTAGCGGGCACAATGAGCAGTTCTTC. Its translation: CSAPRASGHNEQFF.

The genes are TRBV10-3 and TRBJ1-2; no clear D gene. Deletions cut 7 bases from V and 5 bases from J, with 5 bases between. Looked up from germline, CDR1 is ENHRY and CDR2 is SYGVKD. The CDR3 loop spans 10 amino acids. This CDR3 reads CAIMGYGYTF. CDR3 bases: TGTGCCATCATGGGGTATGGCTACACCTTC.

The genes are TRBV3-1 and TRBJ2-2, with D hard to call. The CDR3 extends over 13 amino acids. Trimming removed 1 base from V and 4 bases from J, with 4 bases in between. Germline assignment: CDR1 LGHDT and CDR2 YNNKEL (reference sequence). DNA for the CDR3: TGTGCCAGCAGCCAAGTCCTCACCGGGGAGCTGTTTTTT. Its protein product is CASSQVLTGELFF.

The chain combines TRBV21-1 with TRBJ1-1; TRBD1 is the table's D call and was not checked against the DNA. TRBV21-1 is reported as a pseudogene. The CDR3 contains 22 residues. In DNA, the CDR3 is TGTGCCAGCAGCAAAGAAATTGCGAGTGCGGTAGAGGGGGGGCCGCCCCAGCTTCGGGCTTTCTTT. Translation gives CASSKEIASAVEGGPPQLRAFF.

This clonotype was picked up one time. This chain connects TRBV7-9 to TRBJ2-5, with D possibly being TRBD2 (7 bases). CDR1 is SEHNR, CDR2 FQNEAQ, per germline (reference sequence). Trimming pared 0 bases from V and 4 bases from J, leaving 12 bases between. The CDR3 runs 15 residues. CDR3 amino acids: CASSLARGPGETQYF. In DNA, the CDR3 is TGTGCCAGCAGCTTAGCGCGGGGGCCCGGAGAGACCCAGTACTTC.

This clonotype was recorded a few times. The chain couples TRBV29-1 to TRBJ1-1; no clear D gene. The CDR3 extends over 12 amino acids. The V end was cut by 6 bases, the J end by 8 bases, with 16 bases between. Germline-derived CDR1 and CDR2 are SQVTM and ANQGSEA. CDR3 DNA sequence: TGCAGCGTAGCCAAAGGGCAAAGGGAAGCTTTCTTT. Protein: CSVAKGQREAFF.

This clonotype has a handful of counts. The CDR3 region is CASKGRGVNQPQHF. The DNA for the CDR3 is TGTGCCAGCAAAGGCAGGGGGGTTAATCAGCCCCAGCATTTT. The chain carries TRBV25-1 and TRBJ1-5, with 7 bases aligning to TRBD1. The CDR3 sequence is 14 residues long. J gave up 4 bases and V 7 bases, and 7 bases lay outside the gene matches. Germline loops: CDR1 MGHDK, CDR2 SYGVNS.

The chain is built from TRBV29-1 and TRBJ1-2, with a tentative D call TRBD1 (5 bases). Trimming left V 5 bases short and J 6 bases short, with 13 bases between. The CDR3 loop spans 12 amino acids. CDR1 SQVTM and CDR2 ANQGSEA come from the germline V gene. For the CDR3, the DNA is TGCAGCGTTTTTGGGTTGGGGGATGGCTACACCTTC. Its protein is CSVFGLGDGYTF.

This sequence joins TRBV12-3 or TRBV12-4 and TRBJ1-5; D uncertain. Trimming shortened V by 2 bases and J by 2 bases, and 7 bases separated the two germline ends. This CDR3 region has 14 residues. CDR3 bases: TGTGCCAGCAGTTTACGAGTGGGCAATCAGCCCCAGCATTTT. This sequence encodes CASSLRVGNQPQHF.

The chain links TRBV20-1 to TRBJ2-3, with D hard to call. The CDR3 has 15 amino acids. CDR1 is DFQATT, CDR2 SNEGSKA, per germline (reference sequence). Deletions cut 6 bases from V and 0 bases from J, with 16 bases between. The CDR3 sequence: CSAADRDTSTDTQYF. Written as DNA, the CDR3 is TGCAGTGCGGCCGACCGAGATACTAGCACAGATACGCAGTATTTT.

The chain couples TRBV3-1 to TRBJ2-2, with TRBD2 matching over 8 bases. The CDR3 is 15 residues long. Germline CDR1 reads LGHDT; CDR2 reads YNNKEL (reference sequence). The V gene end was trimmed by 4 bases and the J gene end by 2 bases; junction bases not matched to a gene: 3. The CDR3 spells CASSPGLGNTGELFF. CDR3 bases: TGTGCCAGCAGCCCGGGACTAGGTAACACCGGGGAGCTGTTTTTT.